These 15 T cell receptor beta chains were all obtained from the same sample, sequenced in a study of cytomegalovirus exposure and HLA in healthy donors. Vbeta (60) and Jbeta (13) primers were used in the PCR. Repertoires were generated with immunoSEQ multiplex PCR, while TCRdb's copy carries only in-frame clones and drops some. The sample contains about 80,000 clones, about four fifths of which appear only once. The sequenced sample was PBMCs. These receptors were taken from a man in his fifties or sixties in good health and CMV-seropositive.

This clone showed up just a few times. The V gene is TRBV4-2, the J gene TRBJ2-5, with TRBD2 matching over 7 bases. Germline trimming cut 1 base from V and 5 bases from J; bases unmatched to any gene: 10. The length of the CDR3 is 16 residues. Germline assignment: CDR1 LGHNA and CDR2 YNFKEQ. This CDR3 is CASSQGRGGSGETQYF. The DNA for the CDR3 is TGTGCCAGCAGCCAAGGTAGAGGCGGGAGCGGGGAGACCCAGTACTTC.

This chain uses TRBV7-2 with TRBJ2-3; 8 bases fit TRBD2. Germline V lookup: CDR1 SGHTA, CDR2 FQGNSA. CDR3 length equals 16 residues. V was clipped by 5 bases and J by 1 base; unmatched bases: 8. This CDR3 reads CASSPGGGRGTDTQYF. CDR3 nucleotides: TGTGCCAGCAGCCCCGGGGGGGGTCGGGGCACAGATACGCAGTATTTT.

The chain uses TRBV18 and TRBJ1-2; D is possibly TRBD1 (6 bases). In germline, CDR1 is KGHSH, CDR2 LQKENI. The CDR3 is 12 amino acids. V lost 3 bases, J lost 7 bases, and 9 bases lay in between. The CDR3 nucleotides are TGTGCCAGCTCACCGGGACACTCTGGCTACACCTTC. Encoded protein: CASSPGHSGYTF.

V and J are TRBV11-1 and TRBJ1-1, with D maybe TRBD1 (6 bases). There are 15 residues in the CDR3. Germline V CDR1 and CDR2: SGHAT, FQDESV (reference sequence). Deletions cut 4 bases from V and 1 base from J, with 13 bases between. CDR3 DNA sequence: TGTGCCAGCAGCTCGTTCAGGGGAGCGAACACTGAAGCTTTCTTT. It translates to CASSSFRGANTEAFF.

The gene calls are TRBV18 and TRBJ2-3, with D possibly TRBD2 on 6 matching bases. Trimming took off 3 bases at V and 6 bases at J, with 16 bases between the two ends. CDR3 length equals 15 residues. Per germline, CDR1 KGHSH and CDR2 LQKENI. This chain's CDR3 is CASSPPEGRWDTQYF. In DNA form, the CDR3 reads TGTGCCAGCTCACCCCCGGAGGGCCGGTGGGATACGCAGTATTTT.

The chain recombines TRBV7-9 with TRBJ2-5; D may be TRBD2 (5 bases). CDR3 size: 13 residues. The V gene's germline CDR1 is SEHNR and CDR2 FQNEAQ (reference sequence). Trimming removed 7 bases at V and 4 bases at J, with 13 bases between. In DNA form, the CDR3 reads TGTGCCAGCACCCCCGACGCGGGAGAGACCCAGTACTTC. Its translation is CASTPDAGETQYF. Full variable domain (rest looked up from reference TRBV7-9 and TRBJ2-5): DTGVSQNPRHKITKRGQNVTFRCDPISEHNRLYWYRQTLGQGPEFLTYFQNEAQLEKSRLLSDRFSAERPKGSFSTLEIQRTEQGDSAMYLCASTPDAGETQYFGPGTRLLVL.

This rearrangement joins TRBV10-3 to TRBJ1-6, with a possible D match to TRBD1 (5 bases). Germline V gene data show CDR1 as ENHRY and CDR2 as SYGVKD. CDR3 length equals 14 residues. V was cut by 8 bases and J by 9 bases, with 17 bases left in between. DNA of the CDR3: TGTGCCATCGCTCCGGGGGTGAGGGGTTCACCCCTCCACTTT. This codes for CAIAPGVRGSPLHF.

The chain links TRBV5-6 to TRBJ2-1; D perhaps matches TRBD2 (6 bases). CDR1 SGHDT and CDR2 YYEEEE come from the germline V gene. The V and J ends lost 2 bases and 3 bases respectively, with 12 bases between them. The CDR3 length is 15 residues. Here the CDR3 DNA reads TGTGCCAGCAGCTTAAGACTAGTCCTCTACAATGAGCAGTTCTTC. Translated, it gives CASSLRLVLYNEQFF.

This clone has only a few counts. The chain combines TRBV6-5 with TRBJ1-4; TRBD1 is a possible D gene (6 bases). CDR3 length: 15 amino acids. V lost 10 bases and J lost 7, with 22 bases in between. Germline V lookup: CDR1 MNHEY, CDR2 SVGAGI. The CDR3 loop is CATERTGGGGEKLFF. In DNA, the CDR3 is TGTGCCACCGAGCGAACGGGGGGCGGTGGTGAAAAACTGTTTTTT.

This clone showed up just once. Because the CDR3's place on the DNA is in doubt, the DNA is left out and the CDR3 is given as listed by TCRdb. The chain's CDR3 is CAWSWGTGSYEQHF. The gene calls are TRBV30 and TRBJ2-5; the table's D call, TRBD1, has no DNA check behind it. 14 amino acids form the CDR3, both terminal residues included. CDR1 is GTSNPN and CDR2 is SVGIG in the germline V gene (reference sequence).

The chain combines TRBV21-1 with TRBJ2-4; the DNA was not compared with TRBD2, the D call given in the table. TRBV21-1 is termed a pseudogene. The CDR3 spans 13 residues. The CDR3 sequence: CASPRLGILGQYF. CDR3 bases: TGTGCCAGCCCAAGACTAGGCATTCTGGGTCAGTACTTC.

This chain uses TRBV7-9 with TRBJ2-3; D unclear. Trimming shortened V by 5 bases and J by 0 bases, and 15 bases separated the two germline ends. This CDR3 has 16 amino acids. Germline V gene lookup returns CDR1 SEHNR and CDR2 FQNEAQ (reference sequence). CDR3 sequence (DNA): TGTGCCAGCAGCCTCAGAGGTCTACAAAGCACAGATACGCAGTATTTT. Residues: CASSLRGLQSTDTQYF.

The gene calls are TRBV10-3 and TRBJ2-2; 8 nucleotides line up with TRBD1. This CDR3 region has 21 residues. Germline V gene data show CDR1 as ENHRY and CDR2 as SYGVKD. V dropped 6 bases and J dropped 3; count of bases not matched to a gene: 24. This CDR3 reads CAISDNARQGRRGLDTGELFF. The DNA of the CDR3 is TGTGCCATCAGCGACAACGCGCGACAGGGGCGGCGGGGCCTAGACACCGGGGAGCTGTTTTTT.

This clone occurred once. The chain employs TRBV9 and TRBJ2-2, with 7 bases lining up with TRBD2. Germline V gene lookup returns CDR1 SGDLS and CDR2 YYNGEE. CDR3 length equals 15 residues. Trimming at V came to 4 bases and at J to 3 bases, leaving 6 bases not matched to a gene. The CDR3 here is CASSTRGLDTGELFF. In DNA, the CDR3 is TGTGCCAGCAGCACGCGCGGACTAGACACCGGGGAGCTGTTTTTT.

CDR3: CASTGRRYEQYF. As DNA, the CDR3 is TGTGCCAGCACCGGGAGGAGGTACGAGCAGTACTTC. The rearrangement uses TRBV6-5 and TRBJ2-7; TRBD2 aligns across 7 bases. Germline loops: CDR1 MNHEY, CDR2 SVGAGI. This CDR3 is 12 amino acids long. The V and J ends lost 7 bases and 4 bases, in that order; junction bases with no gene match: 4.